A single sample gave rise to the 7 T cell receptor beta chains below, sequenced in a study of response to subunit inactivated influenza vaccine. TCRdb itself ran the RT-PCR reads through MiXCR, one entry per CDR3 protein. The data contain about 500,000 distinct CDR3 sequences, over 10% of them seen just once; the ten biggest clones take up 10% to 15%. The sample consisted of PBMCs from blood, taken roughly 48 days after vaccination. The source is a man aged 50 or older who received an inactivated influenza vaccine.

The CDR3 sequence is CSALGTSGGPNTGELFF. The DNA for the CDR3 is TGCAGTGCTCTGGGGACTAGCGGGGGACCGAACACCGGGGAGCTGTTTTTT. The chain links TRBV20-1 to TRBJ2-2; TRBD2 matches at 14 bases. Germline assignment: CDR1 DFQATT and CDR2 SNEGSKA (reference sequence). The length of the CDR3 is 17 residues. V trimming: 5 bases; J trimming: 0 bases; junction bases outside the gene matches: 5.

This clonotype has more than one count but fewer than ten. The chain carries TRBV7-9 and TRBJ2-7, with 12 bases fitting TRBD2. Germline loops: CDR1 SEHNR, CDR2 FQNEAQ (reference sequence). V was pared by 7 bases and J by 2 bases, with 6 bases of the junction left unmatched. CDR3 length: 15 amino acids. Here the CDR3 reads CASTYPSGGAYEQYF. CDR3 in DNA: TGTGCCAGCACTTACCCTAGCGGGGGGGCCTACGAGCAGTACTTC.

This clonotype came up many times. The DNA for the CDR3 is TGCGCCAGCAGGATTCAGACTAGCACAGATACGCAGTATTTT. This gives the protein CASRIQTSTDTQYF. The chain recombines TRBV5-1 with TRBJ2-3; D gene ambiguous. The V end lost 5 bases, the J end lost 0 bases, and 10 bases lay between the germline ends. This CDR3 comprises 14 residues. CDR1 and CDR2 (germline): SGHRS, YFSETQ. Together with reference TRBV5-1 and TRBJ2-3, the CDR3 gives the full variable domain: KAGVTQTPRYLIKTRGQQVTLSCSPISGHRSVSWYQQTPGQGLQFLFEYFSETQRNKGNFPGRFSGRQFSNSRSEMNVSTLELGDSALYLCASRIQTSTDTQYFGPGTRLTVL.

V gene TRBV10-3 combines with J gene TRBJ1-5, with D possibly being TRBD1 (6 bases). The V gene lost 8 bases and the J gene lost 5 bases, with 13 bases spanning the gap. The CDR3 is 13 amino acids. Germline CDR1 is ENHRY and CDR2 is SYGVKD. CDR3 nucleotide sequence: TGTGCCATCCGCAGGGGTACCGATCAGCCCCAGCATTTT. This gives the protein CAIRRGTDQPQHF.

This clonotype has at least ten counts. V is TRBV6-1 and J is TRBJ2-1; tentatively, D is TRBD1 (6 bases). The V end lost 8 bases, the J end lost 6 bases, and 17 bases lay between the germline ends. Germline CDR1 MNHNS, CDR2 SASEGT. The CDR3 runs to 14 residues. CDR3 sequence (DNA): TGTGCCAGCTCCCCGCGACAGGTTGGCAATGAGCAGTTCTTC. As protein: CASSPRQVGNEQFF.

Ten or more counts support this clonotype. This chain joins TRBV4-2 and TRBJ2-7; perhaps TRBD2 as D (8 bases). The CDR3 totals 17 residues. Germline-derived CDR1 and CDR2 are LGHNA and YNFKEQ. V dropped 0 bases and J dropped 3 bases, with 18 bases sitting between them. In nucleotides, the CDR3 is TGTGCCAGCAGCCAAGAAATTAGCGGGACAGTTGGCTACGAGCAGTACTTC. This translates into CASSQEISGTVGYEQYF.

In this sample, this clonotype turned up many times. This sequence joins TRBV5-5 and TRBJ2-7; D unclear. The CDR3 contains 17 residues. V was shortened by 0 bases and J by 0 bases, with 16 bases between the two germline ends. Germline CDR1 is SGHKS and CDR2 is YYEKEE (reference sequence). The CDR3: CASSLGSALFGSYEQYF. The CDR3 nucleotides are TGTGCCAGCAGCTTGGGGAGTGCTCTCTTTGGCTCCTACGAGCAGTACTTC. Variable domain in full (rest from reference TRBV5-5 and TRBJ2-7): DAGVTQSPTHLIKTRGQQVTLRCSPISGHKSVSWYQQVLGQGPQFIFQYYEKEERGRGNFPDRFSARQFPNYSSELNVNALLLGDSALYLCASSLGSALFGSYEQYFGPGTRLTVT.